Presented here are 2 T cell receptor beta chains from one specimen sequenced in a study of regulatory T cells in long-lasting Graves disease. To make TCR beta libraries, researchers used iRepertoire HTBI primers and Arm-PCR of CDR3 regions. Using its own MiXCR run on the multiplex PCR reads, TCRdb lists one record per CDR3 protein. The sample carries roughly 380,000 distinct CDR3 sequences, 15% to 19% recorded once. Documented time point: newly diagnosed GD, antithyroid drugs for less than 3 months. PBMCs provided the RNA from which the TCR library was made. The sample here was peripheral blood mononuclear cells (PBMCs), taken at new diagnosis, from a patient treated with antithyroid drugs. The receptors were sampled from a female donor with Graves disease.

This clonotype was counted ten times or more. The rearrangement joins TRBV13 to TRBJ1-1; no reliable D call. Per germline, CDR1 PRHDT and CDR2 FYEKMQ (reference sequence). CDR3 length: 13 amino acids. V was cut by 5 bases and J by 0 bases, with 7 bases left in between. CDR3 sequence (DNA): TGTGCCAGCAGCACCAGATTGAACACTGAAGCTTTCTTT. It translates to CASSTRLNTEAFF.

This clonotype was seen at least ten times. The CDR3 protein is CASSPRTGLHYGYTF. The CDR3 nucleotides are TGTGCCAGCAGCCCCAGGACAGGGCTGCACTATGGCTACACCTTC. This sequence joins TRBV9 and TRBJ1-2, with 8 bases matching TRBD1. The CDR3 runs to 15 residues. CDR1 is SGDLS and CDR2 is YYNGEE in the germline V gene. The trim removed 4 bases at V and 3 bases at J, leaving 8 bases unmatched.